These 15 T cell receptor beta chains were sequenced from one sample in a study of cytomegalovirus exposure and HLA in healthy donors. TCRdb's copy holds only in-frame clones and misses some; the assay was immunoSEQ multiplex PCR. The sample consists of some 150,000 clones, roughly nine tenths of them appearing once. The specimen was PBMCs. The source is a woman younger than 35 in good health and CMV-seropositive.

The chain has TRBV6-5 and TRBJ2-5, with TRBD2 matching over 7 bases. The V and J ends lost 6 bases and 1 base, in that order; junction bases with no gene match: 8. Germline CDR1 is MNHEY and CDR2 is SVGAGI. The CDR3 extends over 15 amino acids. The CDR3 loop is CASRPGLGGQETQYF. The CDR3 nucleotides read TGTGCCAGCAGACCTGGACTAGGTGGCCAAGAGACCCAGTACTTC.

The V call is TRBV7-9, the J call TRBJ2-1; maybe TRBD2 (6 bases). The CDR3 loop spans 13 amino acids. The V and J ends lost 4 bases and 6 bases respectively, with 10 bases between them. From germline, CDR1 is SEHNR and CDR2 FQNEAQ (reference sequence). CDR3 sequence reads: CASSSGGANEQFF. The DNA of the CDR3 is TGTGCCAGCAGCTCCGGAGGGGCCAATGAGCAGTTCTTC.

The V and J genes are TRBV29-1 and TRBJ2-3; 9 bases match TRBD2. Unmatched junction bases numbered 2, after V lost 1 base and J lost 0 bases. CDR1 and CDR2 from the germline V gene are SQVTM and ANQGSEA. The length of the CDR3 is 15 residues. CDR3 nucleotide sequence: TGCAGCGTTGAAGGGACTAGCGAAAGCACAGATACGCAGTATTTT. This codes for CSVEGTSESTDTQYF.

The rearrangement links TRBV28 to TRBJ2-7, with D uncertain. In germline, CDR1 is MDHEN, CDR2 SYDVKM. V lost 5 bases to trimming and J lost 6 bases, with 8 bases between them. The CDR3 runs 11 residues. CDR3 in amino acids: CASSKHLEQYF. The CDR3 DNA is TGTGCCAGCAGTAAGCATCTCGAGCAGTACTTC.

The chain has TRBV6-1 and TRBJ2-7; D possibly corresponds to TRBD1 (6 bases). The CDR3 extends over 13 amino acids. Deletions cut 6 bases from V and 3 bases from J, with 12 bases between. The germline V gene encodes CDR1 MNHNS and CDR2 SASEGT. CDR3 coding DNA: TGTGCCAGCAGGTTTCGACAGGTCTACGAGCAGTACTTC. Its protein is CASRFRQVYEQYF.

CDR3 sequence: CASSGTSGRFYEQYF. CDR3 sequence (DNA): TGTGCCAGCAGCGGAACTAGCGGGAGGTTTTACGAGCAGTACTTC. The V and J genes are TRBV9 and TRBJ2-7, with 12 bases fitting TRBD2. CDR3 length equals 15 residues. In germline, CDR1 is SGDLS, CDR2 YYNGEE. Trimming took 3 bases from V and 4 from J; bases not matched to a gene: 5.

The chain carries TRBV11-3 and TRBJ2-7; D gene uncertain. Germline V gene sequence: CDR1 SGHNT, CDR2 YENEEA. Trimming took off 1 base at V and 5 bases at J, with 15 bases between the two ends. The CDR3 runs to 15 residues. CDR3 residues: CASSLGQPSADEQYF. CDR3 DNA sequence: TGTGCCAGCAGCTTAGGGCAGCCCTCGGCGGACGAGCAGTACTTC.

This chain uses TRBV5-8 with TRBJ2-7, with 10 bases fitting TRBD2. This CDR3 region has 13 residues. Germline V gene sequence: CDR1 SGHTS, CDR2 YDEGEE. J was trimmed by 6 bases and V by 4 bases; bases with no gene match: 4. As DNA, the CDR3 is TGTGCCAGCAGCCAGCGGGAGGGCCTCGAGCAGTACTTC. Translated, it gives CASSQREGLEQYF.

CDR3 protein: CASSYSARYEQYF. Written as DNA, the CDR3 is TGTGCCAGCAGTTACTCGGCTCGCTACGAGCAGTACTTC. This sequence joins TRBV6-5 and TRBJ2-7; D gene unclear. Between the trimmed V and J ends, which lost 0 bases and 3 bases, there was a span of 6 bases. The CDR3 is made up of 13 amino acids. Germline loops: CDR1 MNHEY, CDR2 SVGAGI.

The V call is TRBV11-2, the J call TRBJ2-7; D gene unclear. The CDR3 totals 13 residues. The V and J ends lost 2 bases and 3 bases respectively, with 8 bases between them. The germline CDR1 and CDR2 sequences are SGHAT and FQNNGV. The CDR3 DNA reads as TGTGCCAGCAGCTTAAGGCGGATCTACGAGCAGTACTTC. It specifies CASSLRRIYEQYF.

V gene TRBV28 combines with J gene TRBJ1-2; TRBD1 aligns across 7 bases. Losses at the gene ends were 5 bases for V and 4 bases for J; bases not matched to a gene: 10. Germline loops: CDR1 MDHEN, CDR2 SYDVKM. The CDR3 loop spans 15 amino acids. CDR3 in amino acids: CASSALTGFSYGYTF. The CDR3 DNA sequence: TGTGCCAGCAGTGCCTTGACAGGGTTCAGCTATGGCTACACCTTC.

CDR3 in DNA: TGTGCCTGGAGTTTCTCAGGGATACTTAGCAATCAGCCCCAGCATTTT. This sequence encodes CAWSFSGILSNQPQHF. This rearrangement joins TRBV30 to TRBJ1-5; maybe TRBD1 (5 bases). The CDR3 length is 16 residues. Trimming left V 2 bases short and J 0 bases short, with 14 bases between. Germline CDR1 GTSNPN, CDR2 SVGIG (reference sequence).

The rearrangement joins TRBV5-1 to TRBJ1-1; D is possibly TRBD1 (5 bases). The V end was cut by 1 base, the J end by 4 bases, with 11 bases between. This CDR3 has 14 residues. Germline V gene sequence: CDR1 SGHRS, CDR2 YFSETQ. The CDR3 DNA reads TGCGCCAGCAGCTTGCCAGGGCCGGGCACTGAAGCTTTCTTT. Amino acid sequence: CASSLPGPGTEAFF.

V is TRBV7-2 and J is TRBJ2-5; D call uncertain. V was shortened by 1 base and J by 3 bases, with 9 bases between the two germline ends. The CDR3 is 14 amino acids. The germline CDR1 and CDR2 sequences are SGHTA and FQGNSA. The CDR3 region has the DNA TGTGCCAGCAGCTTAGATTTGCGAGAAGAGACCCAGTACTTC. Its protein is CASSLDLREETQYF.

The chain has TRBV7-9 and TRBJ2-7, with D maybe TRBD2 (5 bases). Trimming took 7 bases from V and 3 from J, leaving 13 bases between them. Germline CDR1 reads SEHNR; CDR2 reads FQNEAQ (reference sequence). CDR3 length: 13 amino acids. CDR3 sequence: CASTSPTSYEQYF. The CDR3 DNA reads TGTGCCAGCACCTCACCAACTAGCTACGAGCAGTACTTC.